This TCR beta chain is from a study of cytomegalovirus exposure and HLA in healthy donors. Notes on the study in general: V segments that were indistinguishable, TRBV6-2 and TRBV6-3 among them, were omitted from analysis. Immune exposure information comprised only CMV serostatus.

On this clone: No antigen is known for it.

PCR employed 60 Vbeta and 13 Jbeta primers. Profiled with immunoSEQ multiplex PCR; TCRdb holds only in-frame clones, not every one. This sample contains some 110,000 clones. The CDR3 has 13 residues. Trimming pared 1 base from V and 3 bases from J, leaving 7 bases between. Per germline, CDR1 SGHKS and CDR2 YYEKEE (reference sequence). V usage is TRBV5-5 and J usage is TRBJ1-1; TRBD1 is a possible D gene (6 bases). Sequenced: PBMCs. This receptor was taken from a man aged 25-40 years in good health and CMV-seronegative. The CDR3: CASSLQGYTEAFF. The DNA of the CDR3 is TGTGCCAGCAGCTTGCAGGGGTACACTGAAGCTTTCTTT.